This T cell receptor (beta chain) was found in a study of blood T cell repertoires in COVID-19. Whole-study context: T cells, B-cell-depleted T cells, or PBMCs supplied cDNA or gDNA.

This table comes from immunoSEQ multiplex PCR, and its TCRdb copy is limited to in-frame clones, with some not included. This sample yields about 36,000 clones, of which around three quarters are seen a single time; roughly 2% belongs to the top ten. Germline values: CDR1 KGHDR, CDR2 SFDVKD. The CDR3 is made up of 13 amino acids. The V end was cut by 7 bases, the J end by 2 bases, with 9 bases between. The chain employs TRBV24-1 and TRBJ2-3; possibly TRBD1 for D (5 bases). Sequenced input: peripheral blood. The sequence derives from a man aged 60-69 years with active COVID-19. As DNA, the CDR3 is TGTGCCACCAGAGACAGCCCCACAGATACGCAGTATTTT. This translates into CATRDSPTDTQYF.